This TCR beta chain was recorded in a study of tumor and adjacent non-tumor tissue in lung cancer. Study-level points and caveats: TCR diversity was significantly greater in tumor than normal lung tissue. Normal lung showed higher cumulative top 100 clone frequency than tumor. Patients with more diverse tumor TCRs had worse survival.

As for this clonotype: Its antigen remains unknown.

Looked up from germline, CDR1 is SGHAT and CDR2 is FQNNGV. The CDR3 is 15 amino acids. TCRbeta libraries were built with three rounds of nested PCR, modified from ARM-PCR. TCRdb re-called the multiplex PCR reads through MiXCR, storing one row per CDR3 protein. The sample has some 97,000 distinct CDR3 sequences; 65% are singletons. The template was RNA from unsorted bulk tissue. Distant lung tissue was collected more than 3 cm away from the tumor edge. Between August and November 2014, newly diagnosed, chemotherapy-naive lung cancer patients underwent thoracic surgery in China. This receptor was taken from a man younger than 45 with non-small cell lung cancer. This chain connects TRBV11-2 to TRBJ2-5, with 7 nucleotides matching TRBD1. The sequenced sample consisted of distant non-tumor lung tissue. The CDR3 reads CTNSLAWDSQETQYF. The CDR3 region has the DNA TGTACCAACAGCTTAGCTTGGGACAGCCAAGAGACCCAGTACTTC.